This entry features one T cell receptor (beta chain) sequence. The antigen is undetermined. This specimen belongs to a study of cytomegalovirus exposure and HLA in healthy donors. The CDR3 sequence is 15 residues long. With V trimmed by 4 bases and J by 1 base, 6 bases remained unmatched. Germline values: CDR1 MNHEY, CDR2 SMNVEV (reference sequence). Some clones are missing from TCRdb's copy, which holds only in-frame ones; the method was immunoSEQ multiplex PCR. The sample consists of tens of thousands of clones, about nine tenths of them appearing once. Study-wide results and limits: In vitro checks showed that three CMV-associated chains really do target CMV antigens. The authors listed 150 to 200 TCR beta chains as cytomegalovirus-associated.

The receptor's source is a young man in good health and CMV-seronegative. The gene calls are TRBV27 and TRBJ2-7; 8 nucleotides line up with TRBD1. Sequencing was performed on PBMCs. CDR3 in amino acids: CASSSRQGSSYEQYF. The CDR3, as DNA: TGTGCCAGCAGTTCCCGACAGGGGTCGTCCTACGAGCAGTACTTC.